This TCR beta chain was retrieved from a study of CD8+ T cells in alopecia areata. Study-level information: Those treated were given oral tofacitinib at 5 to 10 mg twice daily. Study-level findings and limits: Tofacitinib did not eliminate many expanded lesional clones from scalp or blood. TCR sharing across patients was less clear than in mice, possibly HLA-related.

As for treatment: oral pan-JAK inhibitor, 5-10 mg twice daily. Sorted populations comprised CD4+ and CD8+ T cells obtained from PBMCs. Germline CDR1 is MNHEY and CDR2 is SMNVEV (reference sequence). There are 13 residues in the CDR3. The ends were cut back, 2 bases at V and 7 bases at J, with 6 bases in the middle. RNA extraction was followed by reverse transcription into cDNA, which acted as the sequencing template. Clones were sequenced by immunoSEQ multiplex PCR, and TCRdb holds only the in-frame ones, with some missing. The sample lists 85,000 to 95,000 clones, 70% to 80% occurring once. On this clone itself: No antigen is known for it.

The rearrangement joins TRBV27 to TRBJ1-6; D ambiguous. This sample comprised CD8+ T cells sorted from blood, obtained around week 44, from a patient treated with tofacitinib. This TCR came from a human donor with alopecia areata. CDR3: CASSLHPNSPLHF. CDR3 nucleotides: TGTGCCAGCAGTTTACACCCAAATTCACCCCTCCACTTT.